Below are 23 T cell receptor beta chains sequenced from a single sample in a study of blood T cell repertoires in COVID-19. Profiled with immunoSEQ multiplex PCR; TCRdb holds only in-frame clones, not every one. The sample has under 350,000 clones, 85% to 90% seen once. Sequenced input: peripheral blood. These receptors originate from a middle-aged man with acute or convalescent COVID-19.

This clone was observed a few times. The chain links TRBV6-1 to TRBJ1-6, with 8 bases matching TRBD1. V trimming: 1 base; J trimming: 12 bases; junction bases outside the gene matches: 8. This CDR3 has 15 amino acids. Germline loops: CDR1 MNHNS, CDR2 SASEGT. As DNA, the CDR3 is TGTGCCAGCAGTGAAGGGGACAGGAGCTTCCGACCCCTCCACTTT. Amino acid sequence: CASSEGDRSFRPLHF.

This chain uses TRBV5-4 with TRBJ2-7; D might be TRBD1 (5 bases). V shed 4 bases and J shed 7 bases, with 24 bases lying between them. Germline loops: CDR1 SGHNT, CDR2 YYREEE (reference sequence). The CDR3 runs to 16 residues. CDR3 DNA sequence: TGTGCCAGCAGCCCTGGTGGTGATAGCAGGGTTTTGGAGCAGTACTTC. It encodes CASSPGGDSRVLEQYF.

The V and J genes are TRBV30 and TRBJ1-3; TRBD1 is a possible D gene (5 bases). The V gene lost 6 bases and the J gene lost 4 bases, with 19 bases spanning the gap. The CDR3 covers 15 residues. Germline V gives CDR1 GTSNPN, CDR2 SVGIG (reference sequence). CDR3 nucleotides: TGTGCCTGCCTTGGGGGGAGTCGGTCCGGAAACACCATATATTTT. Protein: CACLGGSRSGNTIYF.

The rearrangement uses TRBV5-8 and TRBJ1-1; D is uncertain. The CDR3 runs 13 residues. With 4 bases removed from V and 0 bases from J, the gap between germline ends came to 7 bases. Germline V gives CDR1 SGHTS, CDR2 YDEGEE. The CDR3 protein is CASSRWLNTEAFF. CDR3 nucleotide sequence: TGTGCCAGCAGCCGGTGGTTGAACACTGAAGCTTTCTTT. Full variable domain (remainder filled in from reference TRBV5-8 and TRBJ1-1): EAGVTQSPTHLIKTRGQQATLRCSPISGHTSVYWYQQALGLGLQFLLWYDEGEERNRGNFPPRFSGRQFPNYSSELNVNALELEDSALYLCASSRWLNTEAFFGQGTRLTVV.

This chain connects TRBV14 to TRBJ2-1; the D gene is possibly TRBD2 (7 bases). Germline V gene lookup returns CDR1 SGHDN and CDR2 FVKESK. CDR3 length: 17 amino acids. V was trimmed by 4 bases and J by 1 base, leaving 17 bases between them. CDR3 DNA: TGTGCCAGCAGCCTAGACGGCGGGGGCGGATCCTACAATGAGCAGTTCTTC. Its translation: CASSLDGGGGSYNEQFF.

The chain combines TRBV6-5 with TRBJ1-1, with 9 bases matching TRBD1. The CDR3 consists of 14 residues. J lost 1 base, V lost 7 bases, and 4 bases had no gene match. Germline V gene lookup returns CDR1 MNHEY and CDR2 SVGAGI. The CDR3 bases are TGTGCCAGCATGGGACAGGGCGGGAACACTGAAGCTTTCTTT. Protein: CASMGQGGNTEAFF.

The chain recombines TRBV12-3 or TRBV12-4 with TRBJ2-3; the match to TRBD2 covers 7 bases. Trimming at V came to 6 bases and at J to 5 bases, leaving 5 bases not matched to a gene. The length of the CDR3 is 13 residues. This CDR3 is CASSPTGGDTQYF. The CDR3 DNA reads TGTGCCAGCAGCCCCACGGGGGGAGATACGCAGTATTTT.

V gene TRBV7-9 combines with J gene TRBJ1-5; D may be TRBD1 (5 bases). This CDR3 is built from 14 residues. Trimming took off 3 bases at V and 5 bases at J, with 11 bases between the two ends. Germline V gene sequence: CDR1 SEHNR, CDR2 FQNEAQ (reference sequence). The CDR3 nucleotides read TGTGCCAGCAGCTTGGGAGGGGAATATCAGCCCCAGCATTTT. Protein sequence: CASSLGGEYQPQHF.

The chain joins TRBV5-1 to TRBJ2-1; a possible D gene is TRBD1 (5 bases). The ends were cut back, 3 bases at V and 6 bases at J, with 13 bases in the middle. CDR1 is SGHRS, CDR2 YFSETQ, per germline. The CDR3 is 14 residues long. The CDR3 loop is CASSSVAGSNEQFF. Written as DNA, the CDR3 is TGCGCCAGCAGCTCCGTTGCAGGGTCCAATGAGCAGTTCTTC.

The chain joins TRBV4-1 to TRBJ2-2, with D possibly being TRBD2 (6 bases). This CDR3 has 16 residues. CDR1 and CDR2 (germline): MGHRA, YSYEKL. Trimming left V 1 base short and J 0 bases short, with 9 bases between. CDR3 sequence reads: CASSQAGGANTGELFF. CDR3 nucleotide sequence: TGCGCCAGCAGCCAAGCTGGCGGGGCGAACACCGGGGAGCTGTTTTTT.

V usage is TRBV2 and J usage is TRBJ2-1; a possible D gene is TRBD1 (6 bases). Per the germline V gene, CDR1 is SNHLY and CDR2 is FYNNEI. V was clipped by 9 bases and J by 15 bases, with 21 bases between them. The CDR3 totals 12 residues. The CDR3 nucleotides are TGTGCCAGTCGACAGGACTCTAATGGGGGGTTCTTC. Translation gives CASRQDSNGGFF.

Concerning this clone: The junction shows a germline mismatch at one end, possibly a read error. Different DNA sequences within this sample yield the same CDR3. The CDR3 region has the DNA TGTGCCAGCAGCTACTCGAGCTCCTACAATGAGCAGTTCTTC. Translating it yields CASSYSSSYNEQFF. V usage is TRBV6-5 and J usage is TRBJ2-1; D ambiguous. This CDR3 is built from 14 residues. Germline CDR1 reads MNHEY; CDR2 reads SVGAGI.

This chain joins TRBV6-5 and TRBJ1-1, with D possibly TRBD1 on 5 matching bases. Germline values: CDR1 MNHEY, CDR2 SVGAGI. The CDR3 extends over 16 amino acids. V lost 0 bases and J lost 5, with 16 bases in between. CDR3 in amino acids: CASSYSIRGGETEAFF. CDR3 bases: TGTGCCAGCAGTTACTCGATACGGGGGGGAGAGACTGAAGCTTTCTTT.

The V call is TRBV30, the J call TRBJ1-3, with 7 bases aligning to TRBD1. This CDR3 has 16 residues. J lost 3 bases, V lost 6 bases, and 14 bases had no gene match. CDR1 is GTSNPN, CDR2 SVGIG, per germline (reference sequence). DNA for the CDR3: TGTGCCTGCCATATACCGGGACAGTCTTTTGGAAACACCATATATTTT. Protein product: CACHIPGQSFGNTIYF.

The chain joins TRBV2 to TRBJ2-1; the match to TRBD2 covers 8 bases. Trimming at V came to 8 bases and at J to 7 bases, leaving 19 bases not matched to a gene. The CDR3 length is 17 residues. Per germline, CDR1 SNHLY and CDR2 FYNNEI. The DNA of the CDR3 is TGTGCCAGCCATTTCGGGGGGGGCCATAGACAAGGAAATGAGCAGTTCTTC. Its translation is CASHFGGGHRQGNEQFF.

Written as DNA, the CDR3 is TGTGCTAGTGGTTTGGTAATCCAGGCGGGTGGCTACACCTTC. Its protein product is CASGLVIQAGGYTF. The genes are TRBV12-5 and TRBJ1-2; D unclear. The CDR3 contains 14 residues. The germline V gene encodes CDR1 LGHNT and CDR2 FRNRAP. V lost 0 bases and J lost 7, with 12 bases in between.

The chain uses TRBV2 and TRBJ1-5, with a tentative D call TRBD1 (5 bases). V lost 6 bases and J 3 bases, leaving 9 bases between the germline ends. The germline gives CDR1 SNHLY, CDR2 FYNNEI. The CDR3 loop spans 13 amino acids. The CDR3 here is CASRTEANQPQHF. The CDR3 DNA is TGTGCCAGCAGGACAGAGGCCAATCAGCCCCAGCATTTT.

The chain couples TRBV5-5 to TRBJ1-5; D possibly corresponds to TRBD1 (6 bases). With 0 bases removed from V and 2 bases from J, the gap between germline ends came to 6 bases. There are 14 residues in the CDR3. Per germline, CDR1 SGHKS and CDR2 YYEKEE (reference sequence). CDR3: CASSLEGGNQPQHF. The CDR3 DNA reads TGTGCCAGCAGCTTGGAGGGGGGCAATCAGCCCCAGCATTTT.

This chain connects TRBV5-8 to TRBJ2-3; weak D call: TRBD2 (5 bases). The CDR3 has 16 residues. V was shortened by 4 bases and J by 4 bases, with 19 bases between the two germline ends. The germline V gene encodes CDR1 SGHTS and CDR2 YDEGEE. As DNA, the CDR3 is TGTGCCAGCAGCCTGAGGGTGTGGAATTCCCCAGATACGCAGTATTTT. Protein sequence: CASSLRVWNSPDTQYF.

As concerns this clone: The junction departs from the called germline gene at one end, perhaps through a read error. The V call is TRBV6-6, the J call TRBJ2-2, with a weak D call TRBD1 (5 bases). This CDR3 spans 16 amino acids. The germline V gene has CDR1 MNHNY and CDR2 SVGAGI (reference sequence). The CDR3 sequence: CASSSITTVDTGELFF. CDR3 nucleotides: TGTGCCAGCAGCTCAATCACGACAGTCGACACGGGGGAGCTGTTTTTT.

This chain uses TRBV5-1 with TRBJ1-3; D is perhaps TRBD1 (6 bases). The CDR3 totals 15 residues. Germline CDR1 is SGHRS and CDR2 is YFSETQ. The ends were cut back, 4 bases at V and 0 bases at J, with 11 bases in the middle. CDR3 loop: CASSRTVSSGNTIYF. The CDR3 region has the DNA TGCGCCAGCAGCCGGACAGTCTCCTCTGGAAACACCATATATTTT.

The chain uses TRBV11-2 and TRBJ2-2, with 8 positions matching TRBD2. Germline V gene data show CDR1 as SGHAT and CDR2 as FQNNGV. CDR3 size: 14 residues. Trimming cost V 2 bases and J 7 bases; bases outside gene matches: 3. CDR3 in amino acids: CASSLLSGDGELFF. CDR3 bases: TGTGCCAGCAGCTTACTTAGCGGGGACGGGGAGCTGTTTTTT.

This clone came up once. CDR3 residues: CASSLGQGYEQFF. The CDR3, as DNA: TGTGCCAGCAGCTTGGGACAAGGCTATGAGCAGTTCTTC. This rearrangement joins TRBV5-4 to TRBJ2-1; D gene ambiguous. This CDR3 spans 13 amino acids. Looked up from germline, CDR1 is SGHNT and CDR2 is YYREEE (reference sequence). V was clipped by 0 bases and J by 8 bases, with 9 bases between them.